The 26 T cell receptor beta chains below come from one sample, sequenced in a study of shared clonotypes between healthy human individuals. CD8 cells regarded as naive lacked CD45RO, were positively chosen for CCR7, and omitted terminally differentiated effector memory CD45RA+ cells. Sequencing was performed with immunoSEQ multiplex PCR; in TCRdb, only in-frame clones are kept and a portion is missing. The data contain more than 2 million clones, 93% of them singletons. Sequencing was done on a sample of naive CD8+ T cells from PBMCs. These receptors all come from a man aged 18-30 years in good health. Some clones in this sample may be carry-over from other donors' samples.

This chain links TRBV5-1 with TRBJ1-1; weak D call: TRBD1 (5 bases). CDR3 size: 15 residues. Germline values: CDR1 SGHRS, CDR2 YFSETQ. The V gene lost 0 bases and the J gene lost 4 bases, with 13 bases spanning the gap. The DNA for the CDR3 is TGCGCCAGCAGCTTGGGATCTGCTGGGGCCACTGAAGCTTTCTTT. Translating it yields CASSLGSAGATEAFF. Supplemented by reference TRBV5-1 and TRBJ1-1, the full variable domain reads KAGVTQTPRYLIKTRGQQVTLSCSPISGHRSVSWYQQTPGQGLQFLFEYFSETQRNKGNFPGRFSGRQFSNSRSEMNVSTLELGDSALYLCASSLGSAGATEAFFGQGTRLTVV.

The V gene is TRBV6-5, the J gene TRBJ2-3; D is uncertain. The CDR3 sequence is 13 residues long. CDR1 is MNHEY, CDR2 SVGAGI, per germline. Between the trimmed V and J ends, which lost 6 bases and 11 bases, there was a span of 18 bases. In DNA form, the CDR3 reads TGTGCCAGCAGAAAAGCCACACGGTCCGAGCAGTATTTT. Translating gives CASRKATRSEQYF.

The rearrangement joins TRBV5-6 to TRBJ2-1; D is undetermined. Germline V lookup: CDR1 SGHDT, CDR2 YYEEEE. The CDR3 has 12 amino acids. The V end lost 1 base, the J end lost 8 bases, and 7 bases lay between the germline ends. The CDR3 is CASSLKADEQFF. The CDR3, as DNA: TGTGCCAGCAGCTTGAAGGCGGATGAGCAGTTCTTC.

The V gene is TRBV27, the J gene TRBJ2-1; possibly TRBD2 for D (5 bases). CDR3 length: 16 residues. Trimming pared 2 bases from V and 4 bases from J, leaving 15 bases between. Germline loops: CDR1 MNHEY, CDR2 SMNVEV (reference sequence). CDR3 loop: CASSLRLGGSYNEQFF. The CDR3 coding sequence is TGTGCCAGCAGTTTACGCCTCGGAGGCTCGTACAATGAGCAGTTCTTC.

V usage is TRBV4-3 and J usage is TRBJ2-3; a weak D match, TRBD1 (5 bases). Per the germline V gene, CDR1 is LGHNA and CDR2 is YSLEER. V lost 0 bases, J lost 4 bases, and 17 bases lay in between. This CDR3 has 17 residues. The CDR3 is CASSQDEVREAPDTQYF. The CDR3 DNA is TGCGCCAGCAGCCAAGATGAGGTCAGGGAAGCTCCAGATACGCAGTATTTT.

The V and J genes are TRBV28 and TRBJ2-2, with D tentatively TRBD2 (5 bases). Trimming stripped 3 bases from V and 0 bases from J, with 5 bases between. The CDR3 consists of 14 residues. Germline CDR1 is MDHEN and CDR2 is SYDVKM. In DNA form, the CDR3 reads TGTGCCAGCAGTTTCGGGACGAACACCGGGGAGCTGTTTTTT. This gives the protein CASSFGTNTGELFF.

CDR3 sequence: CASSLSTYTSGGDEQYF. CDR3 bases: TGTGCCAGCAGTTTATCGACTTACACTAGCGGGGGAGACGAGCAGTACTTC. This chain connects TRBV28 to TRBJ2-7; TRBD2 agrees at 11 bases. The length of the CDR3 is 17 residues. V was clipped by 1 base and J by 5 bases; unmatched bases: 10. CDR1 and CDR2 (germline): MDHEN, SYDVKM.

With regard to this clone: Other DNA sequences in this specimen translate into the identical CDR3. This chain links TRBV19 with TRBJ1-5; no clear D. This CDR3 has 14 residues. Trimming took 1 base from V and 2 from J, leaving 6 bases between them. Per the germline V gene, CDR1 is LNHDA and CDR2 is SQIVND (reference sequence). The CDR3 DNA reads TGTGCCAGTAGTATAGTGGGAGGCAATCAGCCCCAGCATTTT. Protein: CASSIVGGNQPQHF.

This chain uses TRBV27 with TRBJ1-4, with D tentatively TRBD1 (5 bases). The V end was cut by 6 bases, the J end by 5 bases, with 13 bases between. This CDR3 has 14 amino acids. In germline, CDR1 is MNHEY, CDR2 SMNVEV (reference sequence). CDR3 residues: CASRVGGGNEKLFF. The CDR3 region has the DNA TGTGCCAGCAGGGTTGGGGGAGGGAATGAAAAACTGTTTTTT.

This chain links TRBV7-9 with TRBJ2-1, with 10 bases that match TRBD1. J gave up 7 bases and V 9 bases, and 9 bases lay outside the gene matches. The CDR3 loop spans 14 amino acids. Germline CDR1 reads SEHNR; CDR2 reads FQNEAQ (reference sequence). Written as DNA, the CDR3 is TGTGCCAGTACCGGGACAGGGGACCTGAATGAGCAGTTCTTC. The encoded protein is CASTGTGDLNEQFF.

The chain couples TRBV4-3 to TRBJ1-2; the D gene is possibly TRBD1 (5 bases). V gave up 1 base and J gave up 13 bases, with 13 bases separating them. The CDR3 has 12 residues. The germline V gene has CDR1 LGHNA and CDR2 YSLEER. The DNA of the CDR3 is TGCGCCAGCAGCCAAGGGTTCGGCGGGACCACCTTC. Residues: CASSQGFGGTTF.

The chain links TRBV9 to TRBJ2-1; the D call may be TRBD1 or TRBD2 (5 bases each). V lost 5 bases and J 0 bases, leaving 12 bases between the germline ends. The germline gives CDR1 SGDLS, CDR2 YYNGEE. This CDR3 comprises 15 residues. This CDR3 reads CASSPIGTSYNEQFF. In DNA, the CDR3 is TGTGCCAGCAGTCCGATTGGGACCTCCTACAATGAGCAGTTCTTC.

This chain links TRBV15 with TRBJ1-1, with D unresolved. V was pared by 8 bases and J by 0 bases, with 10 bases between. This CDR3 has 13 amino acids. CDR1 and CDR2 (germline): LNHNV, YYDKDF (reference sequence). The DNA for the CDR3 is TGTGCCACCCTCGGGTCGCTGAACACTGAAGCTTTCTTT. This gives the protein CATLGSLNTEAFF.

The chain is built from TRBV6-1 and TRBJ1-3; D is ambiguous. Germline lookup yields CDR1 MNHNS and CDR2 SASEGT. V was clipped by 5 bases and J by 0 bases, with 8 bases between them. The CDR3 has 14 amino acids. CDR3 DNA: TGTGCCAGCAGTCCGGTGGCCTCTGGAAACACCATATATTTT. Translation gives CASSPVASGNTIYF.

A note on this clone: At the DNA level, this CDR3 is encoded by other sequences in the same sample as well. CDR3 DNA: TGTGCCAGCAGTTACTCGGCGGGAGAGAACACCGGGGAGCTGTTTTTT. Amino acid sequence: CASSYSAGENTGELFF. The chain uses TRBV6-5 and TRBJ2-2; 7 nucleotides align to TRBD2. The CDR3 is made up of 16 amino acids. The germline CDR1 and CDR2 sequences are MNHEY and SVGAGI. Trimming removed 0 bases from V and 1 base from J; junction bases left unmatched: 2.

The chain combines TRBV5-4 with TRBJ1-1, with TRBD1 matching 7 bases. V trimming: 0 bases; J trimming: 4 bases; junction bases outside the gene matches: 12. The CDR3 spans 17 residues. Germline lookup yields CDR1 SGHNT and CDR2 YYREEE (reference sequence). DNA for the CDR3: TGTGCCAGCAGCTTGGTTGGTAGGCAGGGGGGTCGCACTGAAGCTTTCTTT. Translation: CASSLVGRQGGRTEAFF. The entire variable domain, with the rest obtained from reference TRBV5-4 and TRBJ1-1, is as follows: ETGVTQSPTHLIKTRGQQVTLRCSSQSGHNTVSWYQQALGQGPQFIFQYYREEENGRGNFPPRFSGLQFPNYSSELNVNALELDDSALYLCASSLVGRQGGRTEAFFGQGTRLTVV.

This CDR3 is CASSQTGGVRTEAFF. CDR3 bases: TGTGCCAGCAGCCAAACCGGGGGCGTTAGGACTGAAGCTTTCTTT. The chain uses TRBV4-2 and TRBJ1-1; D is perhaps TRBD1 (6 bases). The V gene's germline CDR1 is LGHNA and CDR2 YNFKEQ. V dropped 2 bases and J dropped 5 bases, with 15 bases sitting between them. The CDR3 spans 15 residues.

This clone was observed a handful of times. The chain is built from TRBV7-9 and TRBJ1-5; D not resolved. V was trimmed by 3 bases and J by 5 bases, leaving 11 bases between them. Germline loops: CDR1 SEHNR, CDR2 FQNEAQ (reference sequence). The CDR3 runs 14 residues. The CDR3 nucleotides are TGTGCCAGCAGCTTTTCTCTGAGCGATCAGCCCCAGCATTTT. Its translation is CASSFSLSDQPQHF.

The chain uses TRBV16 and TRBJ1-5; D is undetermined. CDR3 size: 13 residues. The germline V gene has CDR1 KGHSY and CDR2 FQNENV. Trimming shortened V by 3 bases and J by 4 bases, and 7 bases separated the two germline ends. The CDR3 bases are TGTGCCAGCAGCCATTCTCCGAATCAGCCCCAGCATTTT. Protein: CASSHSPNQPQHF.

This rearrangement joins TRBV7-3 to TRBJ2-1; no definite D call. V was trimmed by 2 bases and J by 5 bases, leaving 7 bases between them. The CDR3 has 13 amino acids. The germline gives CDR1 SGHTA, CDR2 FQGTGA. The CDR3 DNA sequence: TGTGCCAGCAGCTTAGACGCCCACAATGAGCAGTTCTTC. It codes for CASSLDAHNEQFF.

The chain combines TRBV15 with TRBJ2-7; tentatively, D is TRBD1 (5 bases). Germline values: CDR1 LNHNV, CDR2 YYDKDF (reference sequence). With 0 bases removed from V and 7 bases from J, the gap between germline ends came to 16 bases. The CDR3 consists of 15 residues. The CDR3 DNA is TGTGCCACCAGCAGAGACTCATCAGGGTTGTGGGAGCAGTACTTC. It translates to CATSRDSSGLWEQYF.

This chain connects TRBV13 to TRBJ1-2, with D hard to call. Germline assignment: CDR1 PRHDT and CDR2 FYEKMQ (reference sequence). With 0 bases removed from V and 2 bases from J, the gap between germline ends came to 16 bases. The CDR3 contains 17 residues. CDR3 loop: CASSLGLNPSTNYGYTF. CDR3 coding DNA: TGTGCCAGCAGCTTAGGCCTAAATCCATCGACGAACTATGGCTACACCTTC.

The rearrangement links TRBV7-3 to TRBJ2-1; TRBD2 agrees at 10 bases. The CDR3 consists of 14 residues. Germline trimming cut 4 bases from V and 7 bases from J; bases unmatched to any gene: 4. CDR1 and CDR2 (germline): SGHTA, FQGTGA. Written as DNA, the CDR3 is TGTGCCAGCAGCTCGGGACTAGCGCTAAATGAGCAGTTCTTC. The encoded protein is CASSSGLALNEQFF.

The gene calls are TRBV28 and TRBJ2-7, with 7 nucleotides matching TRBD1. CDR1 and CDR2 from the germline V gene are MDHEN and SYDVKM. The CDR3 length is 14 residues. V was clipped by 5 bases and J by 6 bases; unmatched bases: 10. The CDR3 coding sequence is TGTGCCAGCAGTCCTACAGGGGAAAGAGGCGAGCAGTACTTC. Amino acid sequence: CASSPTGERGEQYF.

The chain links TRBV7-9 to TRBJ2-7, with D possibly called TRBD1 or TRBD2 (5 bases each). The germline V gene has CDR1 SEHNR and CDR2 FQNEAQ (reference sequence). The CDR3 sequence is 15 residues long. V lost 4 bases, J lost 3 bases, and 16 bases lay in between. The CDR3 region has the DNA TGTGCCAGCAGCTCGCCACCGGGACCTGGCTACGAGCAGTACTTC. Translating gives CASSSPPGPGYEQYF.

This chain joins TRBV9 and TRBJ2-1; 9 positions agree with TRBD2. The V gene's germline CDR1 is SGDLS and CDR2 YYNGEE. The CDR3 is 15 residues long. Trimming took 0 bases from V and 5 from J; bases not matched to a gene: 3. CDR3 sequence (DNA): TGTGCCAGCAGCGTAGGCGGGAGGGCGAACAATGAGCAGTTCTTC. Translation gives CASSVGGRANNEQFF.